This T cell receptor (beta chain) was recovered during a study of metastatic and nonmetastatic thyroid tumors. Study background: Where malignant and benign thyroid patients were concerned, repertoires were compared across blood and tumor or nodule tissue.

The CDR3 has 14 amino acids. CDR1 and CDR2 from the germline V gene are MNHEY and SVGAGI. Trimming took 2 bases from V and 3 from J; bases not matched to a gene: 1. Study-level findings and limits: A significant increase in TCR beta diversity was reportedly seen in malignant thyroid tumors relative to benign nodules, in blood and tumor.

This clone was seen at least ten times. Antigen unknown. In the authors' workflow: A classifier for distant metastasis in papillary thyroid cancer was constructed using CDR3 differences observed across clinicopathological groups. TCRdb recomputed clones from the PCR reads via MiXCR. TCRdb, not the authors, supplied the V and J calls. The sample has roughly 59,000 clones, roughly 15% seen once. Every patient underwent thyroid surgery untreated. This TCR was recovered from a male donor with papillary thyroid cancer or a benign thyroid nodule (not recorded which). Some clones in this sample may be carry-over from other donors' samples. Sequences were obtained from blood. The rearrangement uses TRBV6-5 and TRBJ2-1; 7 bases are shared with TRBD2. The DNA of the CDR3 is TGTGCCAGCAGTTACGGCGGGAGCTACAATGAGCAGTTCTTC. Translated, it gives CASSYGGSYNEQFF.